These T cell receptor beta chains were read from a single sample in a study of CD8 T cells in ankylosing spondylitis. TCRdb independently ran MiXCR on the 5' RACE reads; one entry per CDR3 protein. The sample contains roughly 300,000 distinct CDR3 sequences, 7.5% to 9% of which appear only once. Material: blood, either unsorted or a sorted T cell fraction (not recorded which). The source of these receptors is a male donor with ankylosing spondylitis. CDR3s include the opening cysteine and the closing phenylalanine or tryptophan. A D gene is named only where the DNA matches it firmly. For some rows the clone size is stated as once, few or many, or as a class when expanded; others skip it.

TRBV27	TRBJ2-1	few	TRBD2	CASSLNIWGLERLNEQFF	TGTGCCAGCAGTTTAAATATTTGGGGACTAGAGCGCCTCAATGAGCAGTTCTTC
TRBV7-8	TRBJ2-7	few	-	CASSSLGQTSSYEQYF	TGTGCCAGCAGCTCCCTTGGACAGACGAGCTCCTACGAGCAGTACTTC
TRBV6-5	TRBJ1-2	-	-	CASSRDGGYTF	TGTGCCAGCAGCCGAGACGGAGGCTACACCTTC
TRBV28	TRBJ2-3	-	-	CASSSHIRETWTDTQYF	TGTGCCAGCAGTTCACACATTAGGGAAACTTGGACAGATACGCAGTATTTT
TRBV12-3/TRBV12-4	TRBJ2-1	many	-	CASLSGPGLAGNEQFF	TGTGCCAGCCTGTCGGGACCGGGTCTGGCGGGGAATGAGCAGTTCTTC
TRBV5-1	TRBJ2-2	many	TRBD1	CASSLRDRASGELFF	TGCGCCAGCAGCCTCCGGGACAGGGCAAGCGGGGAGCTGTTTTTT
TRBV25-1	TRBJ1-1	-	TRBD1	CASSEYRDRGAFF	TGTGCCAGCAGTGAATATCGGGACAGAGGGGCTTTCTTT
TRBV12-3/TRBV12-4	TRBJ2-5	-	-	CASSLSYLDPGETQYF	TGTGCCAGCAGTTTATCTTACCTTGACCCTGGGGAGACCCAGTACTTC
TRBV6-5	TRBJ2-7	many	TRBD2	CASPGTTYEQYF	TGTGCCAGCCCTGGGACTACCTACGAGCAGTACTTC
TRBV10-3	TRBJ2-7	many	-	CAIGPDWSYEQYF	TGTGCCATCGGCCCGGATTGGTCCTACGAGCAGTACTTC
TRBV5-1	TRBJ2-7	-	-	CASSVLGQGPADEQYF	TGCGCCAGCAGCGTCCTGGGGCAGGGGCCCGCCGACGAGCAGTACTTC
TRBV2	TRBJ2-3	many	-	CASSEITTTDTQYF	TGTGCCAGCAGTGAAATAACTACCACAGATACGCAGTATTTT
TRBV20-1	TRBJ1-2	many	-	CSALEGSRFYGYTF	TGCAGTGCTCTAGAGGGGAGCAGGTTCTATGGCTACACCTTC
TRBV14	TRBJ2-2	-	-	CASSQLVPKSGELFF	TGTGCCAGCAGCCAACTAGTACCTAAATCCGGGGAGCTGTTTTTT
TRBV20-1	TRBJ1-4	few	TRBD1	CSAKDSGTGNEKLFF	TGCAGTGCTAAAGACTCCGGGACAGGGAATGAAAAACTGTTTTTT
TRBV28	TRBJ2-1	many	-	CASSIPNEQFF	TGTGCCAGCAGTATCCCCAATGAGCAGTTCTTC
TRBV27	TRBJ2-5	few	-	CASSFEGLGETQYF	TGTGCCAGCAGTTTCGAGGGGTTAGGGGAGACCCAGTACTTC
TRBV12-5	TRBJ2-2	many	-	CASGFGENTGELFF	TGTGCTAGTGGTTTTGGAGAGAACACCGGGGAGCTGTTTTTT
TRBV5-1	TRBJ2-5	few	-	CASSLAAQYQETQYF	TGCGCCAGCAGTTTGGCCGCACAGTACCAAGAGACCCAGTACTTC
TRBV28	TRBJ2-7	few	-	CASSTQRGGPIFYEQYF	TGTGCCAGCAGCACTCAAAGGGGGGGGCCGATATTCTACGAGCAGTACTTC
TRBV5-1	TRBJ1-1	many	TRBD1	CASSWETGQGTEAFF	TGCGCCAGCAGCTGGGAAACGGGACAGGGGACAGAAGCTTTCTTT
TRBV7-2	TRBJ2-7	-	-	CASSTDGPSSYEQYF	TGTGCCAGCAGCACGGACGGACCGAGCTCCTACGAGCAGTACTTC
TRBV11-2	TRBJ2-3	few	TRBD2	CASSLHPTSGISTDTQYF	TGTGCCAGCAGCCTCCACCCGACTAGCGGGATTAGCACAGATACGCAGTATTTT
TRBV7-3	TRBJ2-1	-	-	CASSDDGAYNEQFF	TGTGCCAGCAGCGACGACGGGGCTTACAATGAGCAGTTCTTC
TRBV20-1	TRBJ2-7	few	TRBD1	CSAQNPRDRSYEQYF	TGCAGTGCTCAAAACCCACGGGACAGGTCCTACGAGCAGTACTTC
TRBV5-1	TRBJ1-4	many	TRBD1	CASSLDGTGAEKLFF	TGCGCCAGCAGCTTGGATGGGACAGGGGCTGAAAAACTGTTTTTT
TRBV19	TRBJ2-7	-	-	CASSKVTNYEQYF	TGTGCCAGTAGTAAAGTGACCAACTACGAGCAGTACTTC
TRBV20-1	TRBJ2-3	-	TRBD2	CSIRTSGSTDTQYF	TGCAGTATCCGGACTAGCGGTAGCACAGATACGCAGTATTTT
TRBV27	TRBJ1-2	few	-	CASSALNNYGYTF	TGTGCCAGCAGCGCCCTGAACAACTATGGCTACACCTTC
TRBV4-3	TRBJ2-3	-	-	CASSQAGLDTQYF	TGCGCCAGCAGCCAAGCTGGGTTAGATACGCAGTATTTT
TRBV4-1	TRBJ2-7	-	-	CASSQDLGEQYF	TGCGCCAGCAGCCAAGATCTGGGGGAGCAGTACTTC
TRBV20-1	TRBJ2-3	-	-	CSASHSTQYF	TGCAGTGCTAGCCATAGTACGCAGTATTTT
TRBV29-1	TRBJ2-7	many	-	CSVQMNAYEQYF	TGCAGCGTGCAGATGAATGCCTACGAGCAGTACTTC
TRBV5-1	TRBJ2-7	few	TRBD2	CASSFGLAIPEQYF	TGCGCCAGCAGCTTCGGACTAGCGATCCCCGAGCAGTACTTC
TRBV7-3	TRBJ2-3	-	TRBD2	CASSLTPGLAGGRAASTDTQYF	TGTGCCAGCAGCTTAACTCCCGGACTAGCGGGAGGAAGGGCAGCGAGCACAGATACGCAGTATTTT
TRBV28	TRBJ2-7	few	-	CASRGRGYEQYF	TGTGCCAGCAGGGGCAGGGGTTACGAGCAGTACTTC
TRBV24-1	TRBJ2-7	few	-	CATSDGVEQYF	TGTGCCACCAGTGACGGGGTCGAGCAGTACTTC
TRBV20-1	TRBJ1-5	few	TRBD1	CSAERQGIRGPQHF	TGCAGTGCCGAAAGACAGGGCATCAGAGGCCCCCAGCATTTT
TRBV24-1	TRBJ2-2	few	TRBD2	CATCSGITGELFF	TGTGCCACCTGTAGCGGGATCACCGGGGAGCTGTTTTTT
TRBV7-2	TRBJ1-5	many	-	CASSGQSSNQPQHF	TGTGCCAGCAGCGGACAGAGTAGCAATCAGCCCCAGCATTTT
TRBV28	TRBJ2-1	-	-	CASSFQNRDNEQFF	TGTGCCAGCAGTTTCCAGAATAGGGACAATGAGCAGTTCTTC
TRBV4-2	TRBJ2-5	-	-	CASSQVVAEQETQYF	TGTGCCAGCAGCCAAGTTGTGGCAGAACAAGAGACCCAGTACTTC
TRBV6-1	TRBJ2-3	-	-	CASTPSVGVPDTQYF	TGTGCCAGCACCCCTAGTGTTGGCGTCCCAGATACGCAGTATTTT
TRBV18	TRBJ1-5	-	-	CASSRGRWVLPQHF	TGTGCCAGCTCAAGAGGCAGATGGGTGTTGCCCCAGCATTTT
TRBV5-1	TRBJ2-1	many	TRBD2	CASSLGTGLAGAIYNEQFF	TGCGCCAGCAGCTTGGGAACGGGACTAGCGGGAGCGATTTACAATGAGCAGTTCTTC
TRBV12-3/TRBV12-4	TRBJ1-5	few	-	CASSIDPEEYSNQPQHF	TGTGCCAGCAGTATAGACCCAGAGGAGTATAGCAATCAGCCCCAGCATTTT